The rows below give T cell receptor beta chains drawn from one sample of a study of blood T cells in healthy people across ages. TCRdb re-called the 5' RACE reads through MiXCR, storing one row per CDR3 protein. The top ten hold 9.5% to 13% of the sample, which has 750,000 to 1,000,000 distinct CDR3 sequences, 25% to 30% seen once. These data are also associated with another study on T cells of mothers and their children.

The sequencing sample was made of blood. These receptors originate from a middle-aged woman in good health. CDR3s include the opening cysteine and the closing phenylalanine or tryptophan. A D gene is named only where the DNA matches it firmly. Size values are once, few and many counts, or a class for expanded clones, and some rows have none.

size	D	J	V	DNA	CDR3
.	TRBD1	TRBJ1-1	TRBV7-9	TGTGCCGGCAGCTTAGCGGACCCAGGGGGCTATCTGAACACTGAAGCTTTCTTT	CAGSLADPGGYLNTEAFF
many	TRBD2	TRBJ2-5	TRBV7-2	TGTGCCAGCAGCGCAGGACTAGCGGAAGAGACCCAGTACTTC	CASSAGLAEETQYF
.	.	TRBJ2-1	TRBV30	TGTGCCTGGCTGGGGCCAGGGATATCCTACAATGAGCAGTTCTTC	CAWLGPGISYNEQFF
many	.	TRBJ2-7	TRBV29-1	TGCAGCGTTGGACACTACGAGCAGTACTTC	CSVGHYEQYF
.	.	TRBJ2-2	TRBV24-1	TGTGCCACCAGTGCCAGAACCGGGACATCTCCCAACACCGGGGAGCTGTTTTTT	CATSARTGTSPNTGELFF
few	.	TRBJ2-7	TRBV6-1	TGTGCCAGCAGTGAAGGGCAGGCCTCCTGGTACGAGCAGTACTTC	CASSEGQASWYEQYF
.	.	TRBJ2-5	TRBV7-2	TGTGCCAGCAGCTATGACAGGGGAGGGCAAGAGACCCAGTACTTC	CASSYDRGGQETQYF
.	TRBD2	TRBJ2-6	TRBV27	TGTGCCAGCACGCGGGGGGGCACAGAGGCCAACGTCCTGACTTTC	CASTRGGTEANVLTF
many	.	TRBJ2-7	TRBV7-2	TGTGCCAGCAGCTTAGTTACCACTTCTAATGAGCAGTACTTC	CASSLVTTSNEQYF
.	TRBD1	TRBJ2-3	TRBV19	TGTGCCAGTAGACCCTGGGGACAGGGAGTAGATACGCAGTATTTT	CASRPWGQGVDTQYF
few	.	TRBJ1-2	TRBV3-1	TGTGCCAGCAGCTTCGCTGGTGGCTACACCTTC	CASSFAGGYTF
.	TRBD1	TRBJ2-1	TRBV6-4	TGTGCCAGCAGTCGCCAAACAGGGGCCCCAAGGGATGAGCAGTTCTTC	CASSRQTGAPRDEQFF
.	TRBD1	TRBJ2-1	TRBV5-1	TGCGCCAGCCGCCCGGGACAGACTCCTATGAACAATGAGCAGTTCTTC	CASRPGQTPMNNEQFF
.	.	TRBJ1-4	TRBV5-1	TGCGCCAGCAGCTTCCGGGGAAGTAATGAAAAACTGTTTTTT	CASSFRGSNEKLFF
.	TRBD2	TRBJ2-7	TRBV5-1	TGCGCCAGCAGGGACCCTAGCGGTGGGTACGAGCAGTACTTC	CASRDPSGGYEQYF
.	.	TRBJ2-3	TRBV20-1	TGCAGTGCTAGTGACAGGATCGGCACAGATACGCAGTATTTT	CSASDRIGTDTQYF
many	TRBD1	TRBJ1-6	TRBV6-5	TGTGCCAGCAGTTACTTGACAGGGGCGAATTCACCCCTCCACTTT	CASSYLTGANSPLHF
many	.	TRBJ2-6	TRBV12-3/TRBV12-4	TGTGCCAGCAGTGGGAGCAGGGGCTTCCTCTCTGGGGCCAACGTCCTGACTTTC	CASSGSRGFLSGANVLTF
.	TRBD1	TRBJ1-1	TRBV7-6	TGTGCCAGCAGCTTAGCGGCAGGGGGAGTTTTCTCTTCTGGGGCTTTCTTT	CASSLAAGGVFSSGAFF
many	TRBD1	TRBJ2-7	TRBV7-2	TGTGCCAGCAGCCGCGCCGGGACAGCGACCTACGAGCAGTACTTC	CASSRAGTATYEQYF
few	.	TRBJ1-1	TRBV29-1	TGCAGCGTTGATGGGGGTCTGGTTGGAGGGGAGAACACTGAAGCTTTCTTT	CSVDGGLVGGENTEAFF
.	.	TRBJ2-2	TRBV9	TGTGCCAGCAGCGTAGTGGCCCGGGAGCTGTTTTTT	CASSVVARELFF
few	.	TRBJ2-1	TRBV12-3/TRBV12-4	TGTGCCAGCAGCCCTCCCGACAGGCCCAATGAGCAGTTCTTC	CASSPPDRPNEQFF
.	.	TRBJ2-5	TRBV6-5	TGTGCCAGCAGTTATGGGGGAAACAATGAGCAGTACTTC	CASSYGGNNEQYF
.	TRBD1	TRBJ2-7	TRBV20-1	TGCAGTGTTGACCTTCCCGACAGGGGCTGCTACGAGCAGTACTTC	CSVDLPDRGCYEQYF
.	.	TRBJ1-5	TRBV2	TGTGCCAGCGGAGAAGGGGAATACCGAAATCAGCCCCAGCATTTT	CASGEGEYRNQPQHF
once	.	TRBJ2-4	TRBV20-1	TGCAGTGCTAAGAAAGGGGCCAAAAACATTCAGTACTTC	CSAKKGAKNIQYF
few	.	TRBJ1-1	TRBV11-2	TGTGCCAGCAGCTTAGGGGGTAGGGTCTCGGCTTTCTTT	CASSLGGRVSAFF
many	TRBD2	TRBJ2-3	TRBV28	TGTGCCAGCAGCTCACTAGCGTCTACGCAGTATTTT	CASSSLASTQYF
many	.	TRBJ2-6	TRBV6-5	TGTGCCAGCATGCGGAACTCTGGGGCCAACGTCCTGACTTTC	CASMRNSGANVLTF
many	.	TRBJ2-4	TRBV29-1	TGCAGCACAGACTCCTATACAAATGAGCAGTACTTC	CSTDSYTNEQYF